These 29 T cell receptor beta chains share one sample of origin, sequenced in a study of T cell changes during pregnancy in multiple sclerosis. The table came from immunoSEQ multiplex PCR; TCRdb's copy has only in-frame clones and leaves some out. Seen here are around 81,000 clones, about nine tenths observed once, and the top ten hold 3% to 4.5%. This specimen consisted of peripheral blood, obtained after pregnancy. These receptors came from a female donor in good health, enrolled as a control in a pregnancy study.

The chain links TRBV7-2 to TRBJ2-1; TRBD2 agrees at 14 bases. Germline V gene lookup returns CDR1 SGHTA and CDR2 FQGNSA. This CDR3 contains 16 residues. Germline trimming cut 2 bases from V and 10 bases from J; bases unmatched to any gene: 7. CDR3 amino acids: CASSLSTTSGRGEQFF. As DNA, the CDR3 is TGTGCCAGCAGCTTAAGTACGACTAGCGGGAGGGGGGAGCAGTTCTTC.

The rearrangement joins TRBV6-1 to TRBJ1-5; TRBD1 might be the D (5 bases). The CDR3 length is 17 residues. The V and J ends lost 0 bases and 0 bases respectively, with 12 bases between them. Germline V gene sequence: CDR1 MNHNS, CDR2 SASEGT. As DNA, the CDR3 is TGTGCCAGCAGTGAAGCGGGGCAGGGCCCTAGCAATCAGCCCCAGCATTTT. Its translation: CASSEAGQGPSNQPQHF.

V usage is TRBV4-1 and J usage is TRBJ1-5, with 7 bases identical to TRBD1. Germline V gives CDR1 MGHRA, CDR2 YSYEKL. The CDR3 covers 15 residues. V dropped 2 bases and J dropped 6; count of bases not matched to a gene: 7. CDR3 DNA sequence: TGCGCCAGCAGCCAATCCCCCCAGGGGGGTCAGCCCCAGCATTTT. This codes for CASSQSPQGGQPQHF.

The chain is built from TRBV6-5 and TRBJ1-1; TRBD1 is a possible D gene (5 bases). The CDR3 contains 14 residues. Per germline, CDR1 MNHEY and CDR2 SVGAGI. The V end lost 5 bases, the J end lost 5 bases, and 15 bases lay between the germline ends. CDR3 sequence reads: CASSPIGGRTEAFF. The CDR3 nucleotides are TGTGCCAGCAGTCCAATCGGGGGAAGGACTGAAGCTTTCTTT.

There are a few counts of this clone. The chain employs TRBV29-1 and TRBJ1-4; D is perhaps TRBD1 (6 bases). V shed 7 bases and J shed 8 bases, with 17 bases lying between them. This CDR3 has 13 residues. The V gene's germline CDR1 is SQVTM and CDR2 ANQGSEA. The CDR3 here is CSASQGIGEKLFF. For the CDR3, the DNA is TGCAGCGCCTCACAGGGAATAGGGGAAAAACTGTTTTTT.

The gene calls are TRBV7-2 and TRBJ1-5, with TRBD1 matching over 12 bases. The germline V gene encodes CDR1 SGHTA and CDR2 FQGNSA. The V segment lost 5 bases and the J segment 7 bases; nucleotides outside the gene matches: 6. The CDR3 has 15 amino acids. The CDR3 is CASSRDRGRGQPQHF. The CDR3 DNA follows: TGTGCCAGCAGCCGGGACAGGGGGCGCGGGCAGCCCCAGCATTTT.

This clone was detected once. V usage is TRBV5-1 and J usage is TRBJ2-3; D might be TRBD2 (5 bases). Trimming took off 2 bases at V and 0 bases at J, with 10 bases between the two ends. CDR1 is SGHRS, CDR2 YFSETQ, per germline. The CDR3 sequence is 15 residues long. Written as DNA, the CDR3 is TGCGCCAGCAGCTTCGGAGCGGCGAGCACAGATACGCAGTATTTT. This gives the protein CASSFGAASTDTQYF.

V is TRBV5-1 and J is TRBJ1-4, with 8 bases aligning to TRBD1. V trimming: 4 bases; J trimming: 0 bases; junction bases outside the gene matches: 5. The CDR3 runs 16 residues. CDR1 and CDR2 (germline): SGHRS, YFSETQ. CDR3 residues: CASSPVTGATNEKLFF. CDR3 DNA sequence: TGCGCCAGCAGCCCCGTGACAGGGGCAACTAATGAAAAACTGTTTTTT.

The chain uses TRBV5-1 and TRBJ1-2, with D perhaps TRBD1 (6 bases). V was trimmed by 0 bases and J by 12 bases, leaving 21 bases between them. The CDR3 contains 15 residues. Germline CDR1 SGHRS, CDR2 YFSETQ. The CDR3 DNA is TGCGCCAGCAGCTTGGTCGGGGGGGGACAAAAGTCCCACACCTTC. Amino acids: CASSLVGGGQKSHTF.

The genes are TRBV15 and TRBJ2-7, with 9 positions matching TRBD2. Germline assignment: CDR1 LNHNV and CDR2 YYDKDF (reference sequence). V lost 0 bases, J lost 3 bases, and 6 bases stayed unmatched. The CDR3 spans 16 residues. The CDR3, as DNA: TGTGCCACCAGCAGAGAGGGGGAACTAGCGGGCTACGAGCAGTACTTC. Translated, it gives CATSREGELAGYEQYF.

The V and J genes are TRBV27 and TRBJ2-3; 11 positions agree with TRBD1. Germline CDR1 reads MNHEY; CDR2 reads SMNVEV (reference sequence). This CDR3 contains 14 residues. The ends lost 6 bases at V and 5 bases at J; junction bases unmatched: 4. The CDR3 sequence: CASRGQGVGDTQYF. The DNA for the CDR3 is TGTGCCAGCAGGGGACAGGGGGTCGGAGATACGCAGTATTTT.

The CDR3 DNA reads as TGTGCCAGCAGTTTAAGGGGGCGGACGGTCGAGCAGTACTTC. It specifies CASSLRGRTVEQYF. V gene TRBV28 combines with J gene TRBJ2-7; 7 positions match TRBD1. The CDR3 contains 14 residues. Per the germline V gene, CDR1 is MDHEN and CDR2 is SYDVKM. V trimming: 2 bases; J trimming: 6 bases; junction bases outside the gene matches: 7.

The J gene is TRBJ2-5, the V gene TRBV28, with no clear D. Germline values: CDR1 MDHEN, CDR2 SYDVKM. This CDR3 is 14 amino acids long. V was pared by 6 bases and J by 7 bases, with 18 bases between. The CDR3 here is CASRSRSQSGTQYF. The DNA for the CDR3 is TGTGCCAGCAGATCGCGTTCCCAAAGTGGGACCCAGTACTTC.

V and J are TRBV4-1 and TRBJ2-6; TRBD1 agrees at 7 bases. The CDR3 has 19 amino acids. V trimming: 6 bases; J trimming: 0 bases; junction bases outside the gene matches: 14. The germline gives CDR1 MGHRA, CDR2 YSYEKL. CDR3 amino acids: CASRSHRDSLSSGANVLTF. The CDR3 nucleotides are TGCGCCAGCAGATCTCACCGGGACAGTCTTTCCTCTGGGGCCAACGTCCTGACTTTC.

V usage is TRBV18 and J usage is TRBJ2-3; a weak D match, TRBD2 (5 bases). The length of the CDR3 is 12 residues. From germline, CDR1 is KGHSH and CDR2 LQKENI. With 3 bases removed from V and 9 bases from J, the gap between germline ends came to 10 bases. This CDR3 reads CASSPRTGTQYF. In DNA form, the CDR3 reads TGTGCCAGCTCACCCCGGACGGGAACGCAGTATTTT.

V usage is TRBV7-9 and J usage is TRBJ2-7; TRBD1 is a possible D gene (6 bases). Trimming took 5 bases from V and 2 from J, leaving 19 bases between them. There are 16 residues in the CDR3. Germline values: CDR1 SEHNR, CDR2 FQNEAQ (reference sequence). The CDR3 reads CASSVAAAGVPYEQYF. DNA for the CDR3: TGTGCCAGCAGCGTGGCCGCCGCAGGGGTGCCCTACGAGCAGTACTTC. Variable domain in full (rest from reference TRBV7-9 and TRBJ2-7): DTGVSQNPRHKITKRGQNVTFRCDPISEHNRLYWYRQTLGQGPEFLTYFQNEAQLEKSRLLSDRFSAERPKGSFSTLEIQRTEQGDSAMYLCASSVAAAGVPYEQYFGPGTRLTVT.

The genes are TRBV6-4 and TRBJ2-1, with TRBD2 matching 7 bases. Germline V CDR1 and CDR2: MRHNA, SNTAGT. The CDR3 is made up of 15 amino acids. The V and J ends lost 0 bases and 7 bases, in that order; junction bases with no gene match: 6. The CDR3 DNA reads TGTGCCAGCAGTGACTCCACGGGGGGTTGGAATGAGCAGTTCTTC. It specifies CASSDSTGGWNEQFF.

This sequence joins TRBV21-1 and TRBJ2-4; the D call in the table, TRBD2, was not verified against the DNA. TRBV21-1 is marked as a pseudogene. The CDR3 is 13 residues long. CDR3 amino acids: CASRCGGGNIQYF. Written as DNA, the CDR3 is TGTGCCAGCAGGTGCGGGGGTGGAAACATTCAGTACTTC.

The CDR3 reads CASSLRQGDGYTF. The CDR3 region has the DNA TGTGCCAGCAGCCTCAGACAGGGGGATGGCTACACCTTC. The chain is built from TRBV5-6 and TRBJ1-2, with TRBD1 matching over 9 bases. Germline CDR1 is SGHDT and CDR2 is YYEEEE. There are 13 residues in the CDR3. Trimming at V came to 4 bases and at J to 6 bases, leaving 4 bases not matched to a gene.

This clone was detected once. V is TRBV6-1 and J is TRBJ2-4; D perhaps matches TRBD2 (5 bases). CDR1 and CDR2 from the germline V gene are MNHNS and SASEGT. The CDR3 runs 14 residues. Trimming stripped 3 bases from V and 9 bases from J, with 15 bases between. The DNA of the CDR3 is TGTGCCAGCAGTGATGGGGTCCTCCGGGGCATTCAGTACTTC. Translated, it gives CASSDGVLRGIQYF.

The V gene is TRBV27, the J gene TRBJ2-7; 9 bases match TRBD2. The CDR3 consists of 15 residues. The J segment lost 2 bases and the V segment lost 2 bases, leaving 4 bases of the junction unmatched. Germline loops: CDR1 MNHEY, CDR2 SMNVEV (reference sequence). The CDR3 is CASSLASGETYEQYF. CDR3 bases: TGTGCCAGCAGTTTAGCTAGCGGGGAAACCTACGAGCAGTACTTC.

The chain uses TRBV18 and TRBJ2-7; 8 nucleotides agree with TRBD1. The germline CDR1 and CDR2 sequences are KGHSH and LQKENI. This CDR3 has 15 amino acids. The trim removed 3 bases at V and 3 bases at J, leaving 7 bases unmatched. The CDR3 DNA is TGTGCCAGCTCACCGGGGCAGACAGGGGTCTACGAGCAGTACTTC. As protein: CASSPGQTGVYEQYF.

This clone was counted once. Relative to the germline gene, one junction end is altered; a read error may explain this. This rearrangement joins TRBV7-7 to TRBJ2-7, with D hard to call. The germline V gene encodes CDR1 SSHAT and CDR2 FNYEAQ (reference sequence). The CDR3 has 16 residues. The CDR3 region is CASRQPGPKKGYEQYF. The CDR3 nucleotides read TGTGCTAGCAGACAACCAGGCCCTAAGAAAGGCTACGAGCAGTACTTC.

The chain recombines TRBV5-1 with TRBJ2-5; 8 positions match TRBD2. In germline, CDR1 is SGHRS, CDR2 YFSETQ. The CDR3 is 15 residues long. V gave up 6 bases and J gave up 2 bases; unmatched junction bases: 9. CDR3: CASTLGGASQETQYF. The CDR3 nucleotides read TGCGCCAGCACTCTCGGGGGGGCCAGTCAAGAGACCCAGTACTTC. The whole variable domain, remainder taken from reference TRBV5-1 and TRBJ2-5, is KAGVTQTPRYLIKTRGQQVTLSCSPISGHRSVSWYQQTPGQGLQFLFEYFSETQRNKGNFPGRFSGRQFSNSRSEMNVSTLELGDSALYLCASTLGGASQETQYFGPGTRLLVL.

This rearrangement joins TRBV7-3 to TRBJ2-1, with a tentative D call TRBD1 (5 bases). V lost 5 bases to trimming and J lost 1 base, with 12 bases between them. Germline V gene lookup returns CDR1 SGHTA and CDR2 FQGTGA. CDR3 length: 15 amino acids. The CDR3 bases are TGTGCCAGCAGCCCAAGTAGGGGTTCCTACAATGAGCAGTTCTTC. It translates to CASSPSRGSYNEQFF.

The rearrangement uses TRBV14 and TRBJ1-5; D might be TRBD1 (5 bases). This CDR3 spans 14 amino acids. V gave up 4 bases and J gave up 5 bases, with 12 bases separating them. The germline V gene has CDR1 SGHDN and CDR2 FVKESK. The CDR3 sequence is CASSPGLSHQPQHF. The CDR3 DNA follows: TGTGCCAGCAGCCCGGGACTGAGCCATCAGCCCCAGCATTTT.

CDR3 residues: CASSQEAEPFSGANVLTF. The CDR3 DNA reads TGTGCCAGCTCACAGGAGGCAGAACCCTTCTCTGGGGCCAACGTCCTGACTTTC. The V gene is TRBV18, the J gene TRBJ2-6; the D gene is possibly TRBD2 (5 bases). The CDR3 is 18 residues long. From germline, CDR1 is KGHSH and CDR2 LQKENI. V lost 4 bases and J lost 0, with 16 bases in between.

The chain uses TRBV5-1 and TRBJ2-7; 9 nucleotides align to TRBD1. This CDR3 contains 15 residues. The germline V gene has CDR1 SGHRS and CDR2 YFSETQ. V lost 7 bases, J lost 7 bases, and 15 bases stayed unmatched. DNA of the CDR3: TGCGCCAGCTCCGGGGTCGGGACAGGGCCGCGGGAGCAGTACTTC. Residues: CASSGVGTGPREQYF.

The V gene is TRBV5-1, the J gene TRBJ2-5; tentative D call: TRBD2 (5 bases). This CDR3 comprises 14 residues. The germline V gene encodes CDR1 SGHRS and CDR2 YFSETQ. V dropped 4 bases and J dropped 3 bases, with 13 bases sitting between them. CDR3 sequence: CASSPSAVEETQYF. CDR3 nucleotides: TGCGCCAGCAGCCCCTCAGCGGTGGAAGAGACCCAGTACTTC.